What follows are 12 T cell receptor beta chains derived from one specimen sequenced in a study of blood T cells in healthy people across ages (dated by TCRdb to 2014 to 2015). Library preparation used 5' RACE. Sequencing took place on an Illumina HiSeq 2500. A second PCR of about 6 to 11 cycles was performed with a sample-barcoded 5' primer and a J-beta primer mix. In-frame beta chains were kept once TCRdb had trimmed the public reads at Q25 with fastp and called clones with MiXCR. Merged by CDR3 protein, the rows form single entries marked with the most common genes and DNA. The sample yields more than 1,400,000 distinct CDR3 sequences; 40% to 50% were counted once. The biggest ten clones account for around 8% of the sample. Material for sequencing was blood. The receptor source for this set is a woman aged 18-35 years in good health.

The chain couples TRBV5-1 to TRBJ1-1, with D maybe TRBD1 (6 bases). The V gene's germline CDR1 is SGHRS and CDR2 YFSETQ. Deletions cut 3 bases from V and 7 bases from J, with 19 bases between. This CDR3 has 15 amino acids. The CDR3 nucleotides are TGCGCCAGCAGCTGGGATTGGGGGGCCAGGGATGAAGCTTTCTTT. As protein: CASSWDWGARDEAFF.

The chain recombines TRBV5-1 with TRBJ2-5, with 9 bases matching TRBD2. With 4 bases clipped from V and 3 bases from J, the junction kept 7 bases outside the gene matches. The germline CDR1 and CDR2 sequences are SGHRS and YFSETQ. The CDR3 has 15 amino acids. CDR3 protein: CASSNGTSRKETQYF. Here the CDR3 DNA reads TGCGCCAGCAGCAATGGGACTAGCAGAAAAGAGACCCAGTACTTC.

V and J are TRBV27 and TRBJ1-1; D is undetermined. Deletions cut 2 bases from V and 3 bases from J, with 16 bases between. There are 16 residues in the CDR3. In germline, CDR1 is MNHEY, CDR2 SMNVEV (reference sequence). The CDR3 region has the DNA TGTGCCAGCAGTTTAAATCGCGGACCTATCGACACTGAAGCTTTCTTT. It specifies CASSLNRGPIDTEAFF.

This clonotype was seen a few times. The V call is TRBV5-1, the J call TRBJ2-3; 12 bases agree with TRBD2. The trim removed 0 bases at V and 2 bases at J, leaving 10 bases unmatched. The germline V gene has CDR1 SGHRS and CDR2 YFSETQ. This CDR3 is built from 19 residues. CDR3 sequence (DNA): TGCGCCAGCAGCTTGGCACGGATGACTAGCGGGAGACCCACAGATACGCAGTATTTT. Translation: CASSLARMTSGRPTDTQYF.

The rearrangement joins TRBV7-9 to TRBJ2-1; tentative D call: TRBD1 (7 bases). This CDR3 region has 16 residues. V gave up 1 base and J gave up 7 bases, with 17 bases separating them. CDR1 and CDR2 from the germline V gene are SEHNR and FQNEAQ (reference sequence). The CDR3 nucleotides read TGTGCCAGCAGCTTAGGGTCTCCGCCAGGGGGGAATGAGCAGTTCTTC. Encoded protein: CASSLGSPPGGNEQFF.

In this sample, this clonotype turned up once. The chain carries TRBV15 and TRBJ2-2; weak D call: TRBD1 (5 bases). Trimming took 3 bases from V and 4 from J, leaving 6 bases between them. CDR1 and CDR2 (germline): LNHNV, YYDKDF (reference sequence). This CDR3 contains 13 residues. The CDR3 DNA is TGTGCCACCAGCAGGCAGGGCACCGGGGAGCTGTTTTTT. This sequence encodes CATSRQGTGELFF.

The chain is built from TRBV9 and TRBJ1-1, with D possibly matching TRBD1 (6 bases). This CDR3 is built from 17 residues. V shed 0 bases and J shed 1 base, with 16 bases lying between them. CDR1 and CDR2 (germline): SGDLS, YYNGEE. As DNA, the CDR3 is TGTGCCAGCAGCGTAGGATACGCAGGGGCGGCGAACACTGAAGCTTTCTTT. This sequence encodes CASSVGYAGAANTEAFF.

This chain links TRBV6-4 with TRBJ1-5, with 11 bases matching TRBD1. V dropped 6 bases and J dropped 4; count of bases not matched to a gene: 8. Germline V gene lookup returns CDR1 MRHNA and CDR2 SNTAGT. The CDR3 is made up of 16 amino acids. CDR3 residues: CASRGTGGSGNQPQHF. Here the CDR3 DNA reads TGTGCCAGCAGGGGGACAGGGGGAAGTGGAAATCAGCCCCAGCATTTT.

The chain couples TRBV6-5 to TRBJ2-3; D not resolved. Germline V gene lookup returns CDR1 MNHEY and CDR2 SVGAGI. Trimming stripped 0 bases from V and 3 bases from J, with 16 bases between. The CDR3 extends over 17 amino acids. In nucleotides, the CDR3 is TGTGCCAGCAGTTACTCCCCCCCGCCGGCGGCTACAGATACGCAGTATTTT. This sequence encodes CASSYSPPPAATDTQYF.

The V gene is TRBV2, the J gene TRBJ2-4; 11 bases map to TRBD2. Judging by the DNA end, TRBJ2-7 fits better; the J call may be wrong. The CDR3 is made up of 11 amino acids. From germline, CDR1 is SNHLY and CDR2 FYNNEI. The chain's CDR3 is CASGTSGEQYF. Written as DNA, the CDR3 is TGTGCCAGTGGGACTAGCGGCGAGCAGTACTTC.

V and J are TRBV30 and TRBJ2-3, with TRBD1 identical over 7 bases. The CDR3 sequence is 13 residues long. The V segment lost 6 bases and the J segment 8 bases; nucleotides outside the gene matches: 11. Germline V gene sequence: CDR1 GTSNPN, CDR2 SVGIG (reference sequence). CDR3 loop: CACDPGQYFTQYF. CDR3 bases: TGTGCCTGCGATCCGGGACAGTACTTTACGCAGTATTTT. The whole variable domain, filled in from reference TRBV30 and TRBJ2-3, reads SQTIHQWPATLVQPVGSPLSLECTVEGTSNPNLYWYRQAAGRGLQLLFYSVGIGQISSEVPQNLSASRPQDRQFILSSKKLLLSDSGFYLCACDPGQYFTQYFGPGTRLTVL.

This clonotype was detected only a few times. The genes are TRBV9 and TRBJ2-5, with 12 bases aligning to TRBD2. Germline V gene lookup returns CDR1 SGDLS and CDR2 YYNGEE. The CDR3 is 17 amino acids. V was clipped by 0 bases and J by 3 bases; unmatched bases: 6. CDR3 loop: CASSVVGRLAGEETQYF. Here the CDR3 DNA reads TGTGCCAGCAGCGTAGTTGGGCGACTAGCGGGGGAAGAGACCCAGTACTTC.